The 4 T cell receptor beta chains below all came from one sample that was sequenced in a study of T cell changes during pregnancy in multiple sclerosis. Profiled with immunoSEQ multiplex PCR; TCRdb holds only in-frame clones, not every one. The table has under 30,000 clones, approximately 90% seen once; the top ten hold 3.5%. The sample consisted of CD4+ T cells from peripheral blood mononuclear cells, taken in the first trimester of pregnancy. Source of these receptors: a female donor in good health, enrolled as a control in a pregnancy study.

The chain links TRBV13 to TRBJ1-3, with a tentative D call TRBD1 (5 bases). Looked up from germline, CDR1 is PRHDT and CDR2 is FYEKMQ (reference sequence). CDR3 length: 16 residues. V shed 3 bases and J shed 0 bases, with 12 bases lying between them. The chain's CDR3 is CASSLEHRSSGNTIYF. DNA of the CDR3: TGTGCCAGCAGCTTGGAACACAGGTCCTCTGGAAACACCATATATTTT.

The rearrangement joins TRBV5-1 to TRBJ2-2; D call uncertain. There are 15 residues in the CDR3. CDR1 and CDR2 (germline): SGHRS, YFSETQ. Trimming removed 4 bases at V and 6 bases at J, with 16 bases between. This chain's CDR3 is CASSIDNFLPGELFF. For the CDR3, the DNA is TGCGCCAGCAGCATTGACAATTTTTTACCCGGGGAGCTGTTTTTT.

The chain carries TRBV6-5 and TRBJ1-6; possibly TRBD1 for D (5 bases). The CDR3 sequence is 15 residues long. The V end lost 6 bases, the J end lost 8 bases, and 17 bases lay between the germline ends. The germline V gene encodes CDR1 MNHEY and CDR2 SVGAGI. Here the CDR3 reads CASRYDLLRDSPLHF. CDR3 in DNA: TGTGCCAGCAGATATGACCTCCTCAGGGATTCACCCCTCCACTTT.

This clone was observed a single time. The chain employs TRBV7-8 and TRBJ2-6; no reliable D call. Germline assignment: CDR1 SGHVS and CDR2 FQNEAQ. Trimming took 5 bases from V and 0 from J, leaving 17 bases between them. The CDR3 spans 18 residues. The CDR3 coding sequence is TGTGCCAGCAGCGCTGTTCTGAGCCCTACCTCTGGGGCCAACGTCCTGACTTTC. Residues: CASSAVLSPTSGANVLTF. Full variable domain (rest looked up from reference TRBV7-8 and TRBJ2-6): GAGVSQSPRYKVAKRGQDVALRCDPISGHVSLFWYQQALGQGPEFLTYFQNEAQLDKSGLPSDRFFAERPEGSVSTLKIQRTQQEDSAVYLCASSAVLSPTSGANVLTFGAGSRLTVL.